Below, 5 T cell receptor beta chains from the same sample are listed, as sequenced in a study of identical twins. Each CDR3 protein is one row after TCRdb ran MiXCR on the 5' RACE reads. The table shows hundreds of thousands of distinct CDR3 sequences, with roughly 18% occurring only once. The same data also contributed to another study, on T cells expressing NK-cell markers.

The source material was PBMCs. The receptors originated from a young woman in good health.

The CDR3 sequence is CASSLGGGERYEQYF. In nucleotides, the CDR3 is TGCGCCAGCAGCTTGGGCGGAGGGGAACGCTACGAGCAGTACTTC. The rearrangement uses TRBV5-1 and TRBJ2-7, with D perhaps TRBD2 (6 bases). V was cut by 0 bases and J by 3 bases, with 13 bases left in between. The CDR3 is 15 residues long. The germline CDR1 and CDR2 sequences are SGHRS and YFSETQ.

This chain uses TRBV10-3 with TRBJ2-2; D tentatively reads TRBD1 or TRBD2 (5 bases each). V was shortened by 2 bases and J by 1 base, with 5 bases between the two germline ends. This CDR3 contains 14 residues. Germline assignment: CDR1 ENHRY and CDR2 SYGVKD. The CDR3 region has the DNA TGTGCCATCAGTGAGGGGGGGAACACCGGGGAGCTGTTTTTT. Its protein is CAISEGGNTGELFF.

V and J are TRBV20-1 and TRBJ1-1; 9 nucleotides match TRBD1. Germline V gives CDR1 DFQATT, CDR2 SNEGSKA (reference sequence). With 4 bases clipped from V and 1 base from J, the junction kept 4 bases outside the gene matches. The CDR3 has 14 residues. DNA for the CDR3: TGCAGTGCTACCCGGGGACAGGGGAACACTGAAGCTTTCTTT. Its protein is CSATRGQGNTEAFF.

The genes are TRBV4-2 and TRBJ2-3; D not resolved. This CDR3 spans 15 amino acids. Germline V gene lookup returns CDR1 LGHNA and CDR2 YNFKEQ. Trimming took 4 bases from V and 2 from J, leaving 13 bases between them. CDR3 residues: CASSLETGNTDTQYF. CDR3 nucleotide sequence: TGTGCCAGCAGCCTAGAGACGGGCAACACAGATACGCAGTATTTT.

The chain joins TRBV20-1 to TRBJ2-1; D is perhaps TRBD2 (6 bases). Germline CDR1 is DFQATT and CDR2 is SNEGSKA (reference sequence). V was trimmed by 2 bases and J by 7 bases, leaving 15 bases between them. CDR3 length equals 14 residues. The CDR3 bases are TGCAGTGCTAGACTGCGGGAAACTACAAATGAGCAGTTCTTC. This gives the protein CSARLRETTNEQFF.